This T cell receptor (beta chain) was sequenced in a study of cytomegalovirus exposure and HLA in healthy donors (dated by TCRdb to about 2017). In terms of the full investigation: An earlier analysis of some 600 of the donors reported about 300 Gb of sequence data and 95 million to 120 million unique TCR beta sequences obtained from approximately 180 million T cells. About 280 gigabases of sequencing data and tens of millions of unique TCR sequences were included in an early release covering about 600 HLA-typed donors. Of the 350 to 450 genotyped donors, about 80% fell in the genetic ancestry cluster associated with self-reported Caucasian donors. The study aimed to test whether signatures of past pathogen exposure could be identified by cataloging public T cell receptors. Using immunosequencing, the study profiled T cell repertoires from fewer than 850 subjects and related those repertoires to cytomegalovirus serostatus. A separate validation cohort of 90 to 150 different subjects was used in addition to the approximately 670-subject first cohort. To predict cytomegalovirus infection status, the study combined high-throughput TCR immunosequencing, statistical association of individual TCRs with disease status, and machine learning. A later analysis re-examined previously published TCR beta repertoires from more than 550 donors and added high-resolution HLA genotyping to investigate patterns of TCR occurrence. The later analysis used no new phenotypic data to find candidate immune exposures, relying instead on TCR beta sequences and their occurrence across donors. An earlier analysis of some 500 of the donors used high-throughput TCR beta sequencing to judge whether each TCR beta V gene segment behaved as functional or pseudogenic. Donor age, sex, ethnicity and CMV serostatus were compiled together with the repertoire data. In a later genetic analysis, genome-wide SNP genotypes for 398 of the 666 donors were used, and that subset was treated as a discovery cohort. All discovery cohort repertoires had been generated using a single sequencing platform. HLA typing included class I and class II loci at four-digit resolution. Typing coverage varied by locus: roughly 629-630 donors for A, B, C, DRB1 and DQB1; around 560 for DQA1; around 570 for DPA1; 400 to 480 for DPB1. Five DR-DQ haplotypes were treated as single units for association and clustering because of strong linkage in the cohort. On average, 235,054 unique TCR beta nucleotide sequences were sequenced per donor among 350 to 400 genotyped donors of the cohort, with 15% to 20% of those sequences being non-productive.

Remarks on this clone: It has no known antigen specificity. Base qualities are missing; no much larger clone stands one base away.

From the cysteine up to the phenylalanine, the CDR3 has a length of 17 residues. CDR3 DNA only is kept here, 51 bases in frame from base 1. As encoded in the germline V gene, CDR1 is MDHEN while CDR2 is SYDVKM. V is cut back by 1 base and J by 2 bases, with 9 bases in the junction unmatched. The paper as a whole reports these results and caveats: A total of 164 TCR beta chains were listed by the study as associated with cytomegalovirus. Compared with the approximately 720-donor mean, donors in an Asian-associated ancestry cluster had fewer N-insertions in productive TCRs, according to a later genetic analysis. While some public TCRs were present in many individuals, most TCR sequences turned up only very rarely across donors. Broadly in line with IMGT annotations, most TCR beta V segments showed up in productive rearrangements about 90% or about 30% of the time in an earlier analysis of some 590 of the donors. Cytomegalovirus status was reported to be diagnosed by the classifier with high specificity and sensitivity in both the original and validation cohorts. A few of the identified cytomegalovirus-associated TCR beta chains were confirmed in vitro to be specific for cytomegalovirus antigens. Because HLA typing was missing for some donors at each locus, association tests included only the typed subset. The 87-base-pair reads could not distinguish some IMGT-functional V segments, including TRBV6-2 and TRBV6-3, so those segments were excluded. In this cohort, only TCR beta chains were sequenced, and detectable features were limited by the absence of alpha or paired-chain data. A later analysis found that most CMV-associated TCR beta chains appeared HLA-restricted, with HLA associations seemingly driven largely by CMV exposure. The authors suggested that the approach could potentially be generalized to other disease states and immunological phenotypes. In a later analysis, several top co-occurrence clusters were reported to appear linked to parvovirus B19, influenza, CMV and Epstein-Barr virus. In a later analysis, the rate of TCR association differed among HLA loci, with DRB1 alleles having the most associated TCRs and HLA-C alleles having the fewest. In a later analysis, HLA-associated TCR beta chains showed more clonal expansion and lower generation probabilities than non-associated chains that were equally common. Immune exposure information for the cohort was limited to CMV serostatus. The sequencing pipeline was judged likely to have produced a cluster of highly shared sequence variants as a technical artifact. A later analysis associated 16,951 TCR beta sequences with specific HLA alleles at a false discovery rate of 0.05. Correlated functional status among segregating V segments might be attributable to linkage disequilibrium, but an unknown experimental factor could not be ruled out. A further reported finding was that TCR beta sequences accurately predicted the HLA-A and HLA-B alleles for most subjects in the first cohort. When HLA alleles, especially DR and DQ, strongly co-occurred, TCR associations were difficult to assign to individual alleles. V-gene and J-gene trimming of TCR beta chains was associated with a missense DCLRE1C variant in a later genetic analysis, and the association was replicated in an independent cohort. Roughly 17 rarely observed V segments, including chromosome 9 orphons, were excluded from the earlier analysis of several hundred of the donors because counts were too low. Roughly uniform sequencing depth across donors was assumed in presence/absence analyses, although this assumption may not hold.

Receptor amplification or capture employed the immunoSEQ multiplex PCR assay. A mixture of 60 forward primers for TCR Vbeta segments and 13 reverse primers for TCR Jbeta segments was used in the multiplex PCR. The CDR3 region of rearranged TCR beta genes was amplified from genomic DNA with a multiplex PCR assay. The amplified TCR beta libraries were sequenced on the Illumina HiSeq System as 87-base-pair reads. From the authors' description of their analysis: Across the 666 repertoires, a later analysis counted around 80 million unique TCR beta chains, roughly 11 million of which were shared by at least two donors. A nearest-neighbor algorithm error-corrected the raw reads and collapsed the reads into unique sequences, merging closely related sequences to remove PCR and sequencing errors. CDR3 sequences were aligned to IMGT reference sequences to assign V, D and J gene segments. For a sequence to be retained, a match of at least six nucleotides to both a V gene segment and a J gene segment was required. Rearrangements were called productive when the CDR3 lacked stop codons and stayed in frame with V and J; all others were non-productive. Following IMGT convention, CDR3 was defined as the stretch from the second conserved V-encoded cysteine to the conserved J-encoded phenylalanine. The earlier analysis of about 590 of the donors excluded sequences that lacked an unambiguous match to a single V gene segment. An earlier analysis of a few hundred of the donors classified V segments as functional when productive rearrangements were above 56.7% and as segregating when the standard deviation between donors was above 5%. To diagnose cytomegalovirus status from the catalog of TCR beta chain sequences, a statistical classification framework was built. In a later analysis, TCR nucleotide sequences were compared against IMGT/GENE-DB human TR gene sequences so that V and J genes could be assigned. In a later analysis, CDR3 sequences and most-parsimonious VDJ recombination scenarios were assigned using the TCRdist pipeline. A later analysis defined each TCR beta chain by its CDR3 amino acid sequence plus V-gene family, and excluded reads lacking a unique V-gene family. A later analysis removed nearly 600 highly shared, low-generation-probability nucleotide sequences to deal with suspected cross-contamination and a sequencing artifact. In a later analysis, a clonal expansion index for each public chain was calculated from normalized within-repertoire ranks of inferred template counts. A later analysis computed generation probabilities with a VDJ recombination model fitted to out-of-frame rearrangements, and checked the results against IGoR. A later analysis scored TCR-TCR, TCR-HLA and TCR-CMV co-occurrence with hypergeometric tests, applying a repertoire-size bias correction to TCR pairs. A later analysis estimated false discovery rates by permuting HLA or CMV assignments 20 times. A later analysis grouped co-occurring TCRs with DBSCAN, adding TCRdist sequence similarity when clustering within HLA-allele-positive subsets. Repertoires with fewer than 30,000 or more than 120,000 public chains, plus five repertoires with anomalous nucleotide sharing, were excluded from co-occurrence clustering. Sourced from immuneACCESS, this table was stored by TCRdb with only in-frame sequences that have V and J called. A share of the clones is absent; for the studies checked, an unresolved V gene accounts for under half, and the remainder has no known explanation. D and trimming come from the DNA, and the V and J calls and clone size come from that table. The sample yields about 170,000 clones; under 75% were counted once. The ten largest make up around 6.9% of the sample.

The cohort was made up of approximately 670 healthy bone marrow donors. At the time of sampling, all cohort members were nominally healthy, though unrecorded immune exposures were likely present. The donor was CMV seropositive and belonged to the group of around 300 seropositive cohort members. Each donor provided a peripheral blood sample, and peripheral blood mononuclear cells were used for TCR beta sequencing. The Qiagen DNeasy Blood Extraction Kit was used to extract genomic DNA from the blood cell samples. The chain joins TRBV28 to TRBJ2-5; 8 middle bases align to TRBD1. This receptor was obtained from a man in his forties or fifties in good health and CMV-seropositive. The sample comprised PBMCs. The nucleotide sequence reads as follows: TGTGCCAGCAGTTTATCCCCGGGACAGGTAGAACAAGAGACCCAGTACTTC. This translates into CASSLSPGQVEQETQYF.